This record looks at one T cell receptor beta chain sequence and its context. While infection was still active, Seattle patients were enrolled and then followed longitudinally. This record belongs to a study of blood T cell repertoires in COVID-19. Across the study: The United States, Italy and Spain provided the acute and convalescent COVID-19 samples. From T cells, B-cell-depleted T cells, or PBMCs came the material, which was cDNA or gDNA.

The authors' processing: Cell counts per sample came from amplifying reference gene primers. Generated by immunoSEQ multiplex PCR, the TCRdb table keeps only in-frame clones and is missing some. The D gene and trimming were derived from the DNA, and the V and J assignments and clone size from that table. This table has about 140,000 clones, around 83% appearing once. The J segment lost 1 base and the V segment lost 3 bases, leaving 5 bases of the junction unmatched. CDR1 LNHNV and CDR2 YYDKDF come from the germline V gene (reference sequence). The CDR3 sequence is 16 residues long. The TCR sequence derives from a man aged 30 to 39 with COVID-19, enrolled during active disease. Sequenced material: peripheral blood. The chain employs TRBV15 and TRBJ2-3; TRBD2 aligns across 9 bases. CDR3 nucleotides: TGTGCCACCAGCAGGCTGACTAGCGGTCGCACAGATACGCAGTATTTT. Translated: CATSRLTSGRTDTQYF.